This TCR beta chain was obtained from a study of CD8 T cells in Susac syndrome. Trimming took off 6 bases at V and 6 bases at J, with 18 bases between the two ends. The CDR3 runs to 15 residues. Germline V lookup: CDR1 MDHEN, CDR2 SYDVKM. Random hexamers were used to reverse transcribe the RNA input (roughly 0.5 to 1 ug). Amplification of the TCR beta CDR3 was carried out by immunoSEQ multiplex PCR, which spanned a total of 54 Vbeta and 13 Jbeta segments. Via MiXCR, TCRdb re-called the immunoSEQ multiplex PCR reads, giving one row per CDR3 protein. The data hold approximately 150,000 distinct CDR3 sequences, with around 90% observed a single time.

This sequence originates from a human donor in good health. The sample taken for sequencing was CD4+ T cells from PBMCs. The chain employs TRBV28 and TRBJ2-1; TRBD1 is a possible D gene (8 bases). Here the CDR3 reads CASSPQGEGPNEQFF. CDR3 sequence (DNA): TGTGCCAGCAGCCCACAGGGGGAGGGTCCCAATGAGCAGTTCTTC. Looking up the rest from reference TRBV28 and TRBJ2-1 gives the full variable domain: DVKVTQSSRYLVKRTGEKVFLECVQDMDHENMFWYRQDPGLGLRLIYFSYDVKMKEKGDIPEGYSVSREKKERFSLILESASTNQTSMYLCASSPQGEGPNEQFFGPGTRLTVL.